This TCR beta chain was recorded in a study of Ad26.COV2.S vaccination and SARS-CoV-2 variants. The study's findings and limits: With respect to non-spike TCR breadth, vaccine and placebo recipients were similar.

Treatment of the sample: about 20 received Ad26.COV2.S at low or high dose, single or two shots; 5 received placebo; per-sample allocation not given. Samples were taken on day 63 after the first vaccine or placebo injection. Donation came from an adult in Boston who was aged 18-55 years. TCRdb's copy holds only in-frame clones and misses some; the assay was immunoSEQ multiplex PCR. The sample lists a few hundred thousand clones; roughly 90% were seen once. Points on this clone: Its target is unknown.

The receptor was derived from a person between 18 and 60 years old who received the Ad26.COV2.S COVID-19 vaccine or a placebo. The material sequenced was peripheral blood, taken in a trial of Ad26.COV2.S vaccine versus placebo.

The CDR3 DNA reads TGTGCCAGTAGCGGAGGTACGGACATTCAGTACTTC. This gives the protein CASSGGTDIQYF. The J gene is TRBJ2-4, the V gene TRBV19; a possible D gene is TRBD2 (5 bases). The germline V gene encodes CDR1 LNHDA and CDR2 SQIVND (reference sequence). Trimming cost V 6 bases and J 8 bases, with 11 bases left between them. There are 12 residues in the CDR3.